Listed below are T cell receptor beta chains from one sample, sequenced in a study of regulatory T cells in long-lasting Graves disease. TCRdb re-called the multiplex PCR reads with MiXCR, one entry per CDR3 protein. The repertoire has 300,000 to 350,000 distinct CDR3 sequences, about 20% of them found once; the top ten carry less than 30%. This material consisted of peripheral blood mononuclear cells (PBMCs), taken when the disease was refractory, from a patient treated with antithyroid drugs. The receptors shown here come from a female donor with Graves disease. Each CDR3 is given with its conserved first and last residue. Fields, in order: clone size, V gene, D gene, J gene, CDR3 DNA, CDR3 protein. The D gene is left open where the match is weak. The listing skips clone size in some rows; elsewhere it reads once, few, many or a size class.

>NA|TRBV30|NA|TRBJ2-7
TGTGCCTGGAGTCCTAGCTGGAGCGGAGGGTCCTACGAGCAGTACTTC
CAWSPSWSGGSYEQYF
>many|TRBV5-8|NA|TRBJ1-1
TGTGCCAGCAGCTTACGGACAGTTGAAGCTTTCTTT
CASSLRTVEAFF
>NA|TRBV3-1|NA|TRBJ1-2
TGTGCCAGCAGCCAAGCTGCGGGGGTTGGAGGCTACACCTTC
CASSQAAGVGGYTF
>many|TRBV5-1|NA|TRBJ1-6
TGCGCCAGCAGCTCGGAGGGCAGGGGTAATTCACCCCTCCACTTT
CASSSEGRGNSPLHF
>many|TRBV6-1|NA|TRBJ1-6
TGTGCCAGCAGTGAAGTCAACAGTAATTCACCCCTCCACTTT
CASSEVNSNSPLHF
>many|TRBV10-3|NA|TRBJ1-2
TGTGCCGCAATTGCAGGGAGTTCGAGGAACTATGGCTACACCTTC
CAAIAGSSRNYGYTF
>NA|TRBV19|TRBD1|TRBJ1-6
TGTGCCAGCAGACAGGGAAGCAATTCACCCCTCCACTTT
CASRQGSNSPLHF
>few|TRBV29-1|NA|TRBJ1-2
TGCAGCGTTGAAGTTTGGCAGGAGAAAACCTATGGCTACACCTTC
CSVEVWQEKTYGYTF
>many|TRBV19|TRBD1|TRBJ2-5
TGTGCCAGTAGTACTCGGACAGGGCAAGAGACCCAGTACTTC
CASSTRTGQETQYF
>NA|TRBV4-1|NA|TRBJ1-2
TGCGCCAGCAGCCAACGAGTGAATAACTATGGCTACACCTTC
CASSQRVNNYGYTF
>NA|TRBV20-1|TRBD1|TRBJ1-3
TGCAGTGCTAGCTACAGGGGCTCTGGAAACACCATATATTTT
CSASYRGSGNTIYF
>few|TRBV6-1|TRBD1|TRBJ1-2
TGTGCCAGCAGCTCCCGACAGGGCCCTAACTATGGCTACACCTTC
CASSSRQGPNYGYTF
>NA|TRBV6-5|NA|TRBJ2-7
TGTGCCAGCAGTTACGGGGCCTCCTGGGGCCGCGAGCAGTACTTC
CASSYGASWGREQYF
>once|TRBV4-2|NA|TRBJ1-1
TGTGCCAGCAGCCAAGCGGTTGGGGACGAAGCTTTCTTT
CASSQAVGDEAFF
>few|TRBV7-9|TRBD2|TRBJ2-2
TGTGCCAGCAGCGATAGCGGGAGGAACACCGGGGAGCTGTTTTTT
CASSDSGRNTGELFF
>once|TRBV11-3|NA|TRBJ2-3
TGTGCCAGCAGCTTCGGGCAGTCCACAGATACGCAGTATTTT
CASSFGQSTDTQYF
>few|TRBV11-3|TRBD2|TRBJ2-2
TGTGCCAGCAGCTCCTTAGCGGGGGAGGCGAACACCGGGGAGCTGTTTTTT
CASSSLAGEANTGELFF
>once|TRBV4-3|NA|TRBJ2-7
TGCGCCAGCATCATACTCCGGGCAGCCTCCTACGAGCAGTACTTC
CASIILRAASYEQYF
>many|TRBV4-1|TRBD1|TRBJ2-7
TGCGCCAGCAGCCAAGACGGGACAGCCACCTACGAGCAGTACTTC
CASSQDGTATYEQYF
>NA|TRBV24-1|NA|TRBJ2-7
TGTGCCACCAGTGATCAGGCAGGACCGTACGAGCAATACTTC
CATSDQAGPYEQYF
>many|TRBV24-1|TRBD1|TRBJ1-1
TGTGCCACCAGTGCATCCGGACAGGGAGAAACTGAAGCTTTCTTT
CATSASGQGETEAFF
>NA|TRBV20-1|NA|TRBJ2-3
TGCAGTGCTAGTCCCACAGATACGCAGTATTTT
CSASPTDTQYF
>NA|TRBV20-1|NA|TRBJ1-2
TGCAGTGTCCCCCGGCGAGCAGGGCCAAACTATGGCTACACCTTC
CSVPRRAGPNYGYTF
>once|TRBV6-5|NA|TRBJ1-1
TGTGCCAGCAGTTACTCGTTCCAGCTGAACACTGAAGCTTTCTTT
CASSYSFQLNTEAFF
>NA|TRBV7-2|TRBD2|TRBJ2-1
TGTGCCAGCAGCTTAGACCTCGGGACTAGCGCCATTTCCTACAATGAGCAGTTCTTC
CASSLDLGTSAISYNEQFF
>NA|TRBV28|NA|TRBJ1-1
TGTGCCAGCAGGATCTTCAACACTGAAGCTTTCTTT
CASRIFNTEAFF
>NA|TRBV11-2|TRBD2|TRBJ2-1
TGTGCCAGCAGCTTAATTAGCGGGAGGGCCACCAATGAGCAGTTCTTC
CASSLISGRATNEQFF
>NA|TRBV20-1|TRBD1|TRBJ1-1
TGCAGCGCCCCACAGGGGGCGAGCACTGAAGCTTTCTTT
CSAPQGASTEAFF
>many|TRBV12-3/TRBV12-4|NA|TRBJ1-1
TGTGCCAGCAGTCGCATGAACACTGAAGCTTTCTTT
CASSRMNTEAFF
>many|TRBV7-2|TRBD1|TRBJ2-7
TGTGCCAGCAGCTTAGAAGGGACAGGTATATACGAGCAGTACTTC
CASSLEGTGIYEQYF
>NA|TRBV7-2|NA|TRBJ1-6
TGTGCCAGCAGCCTGGGACATCTTAAATGGGGCTCCTATAATTCACCCCTCCACTTT
CASSLGHLKWGSYNSPLHF
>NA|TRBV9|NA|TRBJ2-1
TGTGCCAGCAGCGTAGAGGGGCACAATGAGCAGTTCTTC
CASSVEGHNEQFF
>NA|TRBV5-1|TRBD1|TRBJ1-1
TGCGCCAGCAGCCGGGACAGGAGGAACACTGAAGCTTTCTTT
CASSRDRRNTEAFF
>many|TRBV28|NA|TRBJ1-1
TGTGCCAGCAGTTCAACCCCGCGTGGCTCCGAAGCTTTCTTT
CASSSTPRGSEAFF
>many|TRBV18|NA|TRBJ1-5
TGTGCCAGCTCACCCGTAGCCCACAGGGAAGGTCAGCCCCAGCATTTT
CASSPVAHREGQPQHF
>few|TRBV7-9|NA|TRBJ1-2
TGTGCCAGCAGCGGTAAACTCGGGACACACTATGGCTACACCTTC
CASSGKLGTHYGYTF
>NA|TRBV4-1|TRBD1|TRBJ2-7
TGCGCCAGCAGCCTTCGGACAGGGGGCGCGGGGGAGCAGTACTTC
CASSLRTGGAGEQYF
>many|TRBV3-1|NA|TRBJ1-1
TGTGCCAGCAGCCAAGAGGACAGGAACACTGAAGCTTTCTTT
CASSQEDRNTEAFF
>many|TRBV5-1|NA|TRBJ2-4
TGCGCCAGCAGCTTCCAGGGACGGGACGCGGACATTCAGTACTTC
CASSFQGRDADIQYF
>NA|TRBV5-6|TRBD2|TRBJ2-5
TGTGCCAGCAGTGTGGGACTAGCGGGGGGGCTCCAAGAGACCCAGTACTTC
CASSVGLAGGLQETQYF
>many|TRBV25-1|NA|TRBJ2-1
TGTGCCAGCAGTGCAGCCGACCCTATAGACGGCGAGCAGTTCTTC
CASSAADPIDGEQFF
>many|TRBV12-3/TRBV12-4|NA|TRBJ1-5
TGTGCCAGCCTAACCCTTGGGCAGCCCCAGCATTTT
CASLTLGQPQHF
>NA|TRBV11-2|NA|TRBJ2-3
TGTGCCAGCAGCTTTCGGATCACAGATACGCAGTATTTT
CASSFRITDTQYF
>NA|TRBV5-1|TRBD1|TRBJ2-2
TGCGCCAGCAAAGGACAGGCCCTAAACACCAGGGAGCTGTTTTTT
CASKGQALNTRELFF
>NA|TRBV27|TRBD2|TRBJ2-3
TGTGCCAGCAGTTTATCGAAACTAGCGGGGGGGCGAGATACGCAGTATTTT
CASSLSKLAGGRDTQYF
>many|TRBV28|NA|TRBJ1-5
TGTGCCAGCAGTTTATTCGAGGGGGTACAGATCAATAGCAATCAGCCCCAGCATTTT
CASSLFEGVQINSNQPQHF
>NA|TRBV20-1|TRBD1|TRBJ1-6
TGCAGTGTTCCCTCCGGACAGGGGGCGCGCTCCTATAATTCACCCCTCCACTTT
CSVPSGQGARSYNSPLHF
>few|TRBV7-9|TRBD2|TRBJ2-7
TGTGCCAGCAGCTTATCGACCCGAACTAGCGGGAGGGATGACGAGCAGTACTTC
CASSLSTRTSGRDDEQYF
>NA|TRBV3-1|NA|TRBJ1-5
TGTGCCAGCAGCCAAGATAGGCGGTTGGAGAAACAGCCCCAGCATTTT
CASSQDRRLEKQPQHF
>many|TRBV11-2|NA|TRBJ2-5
TGTGCCAGCACCAACTGGGGTAAAGAGACCCAGTACTTC
CASTNWGKETQYF
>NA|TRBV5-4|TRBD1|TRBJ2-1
TGTGCCAGCAGCCCTGAGGGACAGGGGGACAATGAGCAGTTCTTC
CASSPEGQGDNEQFF